This TCR beta chain was recovered during a study of T cell repertoires in cytomegalovirus infection. Study at large: Epitope selection comprised recently identified HLA-C-restricted CMV epitopes and well-studied HLA-B-restricted CMV epitopes. In public TCR beta signatures, there were indications of both CMV infection and matching HLA type. Study observations and caveats: What dominated the ex vivo response were HLA-C-restricted CMV-specific TCR beta clonotypes. Cumulative public TCR beta family frequency identified carriers of CMV plus the relevant HLA.

This CDR3 has 18 residues. V lost 1 base and J lost 1; bases outside the gene matches: 10. Germline V gives CDR1 SGHTA, CDR2 FQGNSA. About this clonotype: Its matching antigen is unknown.

A single record per CDR3 protein comes from TCRdb applying MiXCR to the reads. The sample holds fewer than 650,000 distinct CDR3 sequences, almost 40% seen once. The clonotype was recovered from a human donor in good health (CMV status not recorded). Some clones in this sample may be carry-over from other donors' samples. The specimen comprised cultured PBMCs, sampled from culture after CMV antigen stimulation. V usage is TRBV7-2 and J usage is TRBJ2-3; 8 bases map to TRBD1. CDR3: CASSLGGQGYFGTDTQYF. The CDR3 DNA reads TGTGCCAGCAGCTTAGGCGGACAGGGATATTTTGGCACAGATACGCAGTATTTT.